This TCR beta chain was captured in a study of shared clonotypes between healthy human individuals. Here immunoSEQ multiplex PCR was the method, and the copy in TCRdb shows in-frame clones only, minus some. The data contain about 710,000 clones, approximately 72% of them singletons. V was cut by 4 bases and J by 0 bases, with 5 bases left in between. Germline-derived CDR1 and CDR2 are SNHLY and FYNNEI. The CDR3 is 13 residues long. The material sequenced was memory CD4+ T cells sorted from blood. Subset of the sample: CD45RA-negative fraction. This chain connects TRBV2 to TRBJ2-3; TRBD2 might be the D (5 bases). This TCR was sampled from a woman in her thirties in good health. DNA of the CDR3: TGTGCCAGCAGTGCGGGGAGCACAGATACGCAGTATTTT. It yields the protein CASSAGSTDTQYF. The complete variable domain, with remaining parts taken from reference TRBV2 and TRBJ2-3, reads EPEVTQTPSHQVTQMGQEVILRCVPISNHLYFYWYRQILGQKVEFLVSFYNNEISEKSEIFDDQFSVERPDGSNFTLKIRSTKLEDSAMYFCASSAGSTDTQYFGPGTRLTVL.